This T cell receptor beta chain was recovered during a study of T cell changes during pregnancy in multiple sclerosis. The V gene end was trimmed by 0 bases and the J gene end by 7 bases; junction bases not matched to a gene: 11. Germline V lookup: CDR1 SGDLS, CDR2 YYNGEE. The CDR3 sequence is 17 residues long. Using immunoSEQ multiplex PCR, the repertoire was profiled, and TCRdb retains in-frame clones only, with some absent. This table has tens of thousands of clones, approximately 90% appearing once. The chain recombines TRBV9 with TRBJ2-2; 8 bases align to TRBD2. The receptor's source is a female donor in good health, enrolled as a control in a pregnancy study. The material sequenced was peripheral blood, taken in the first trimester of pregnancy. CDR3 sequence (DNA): TGTGCCAGCAGCGTAGTCAGCGGGGGCGCTCAAGGCGGGGAGCTGTTTTTT. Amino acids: CASSVVSGGAQGGELFF.